The 11 T cell receptor beta chains reported below all come from one sample, sequenced in a study of cytomegalovirus exposure and HLA in healthy donors. Clones were sequenced by immunoSEQ multiplex PCR, and TCRdb holds only the in-frame ones, with some missing. This sample has roughly 48,000 clones, with about 93% found just once. Sequencing used PBMCs. All receptors come from a woman younger than 30 in good health and CMV-seropositive.

The chain is built from TRBV28 and TRBJ1-1; D might be TRBD1 (6 bases). The germline V gene has CDR1 MDHEN and CDR2 SYDVKM. The CDR3 totals 14 residues. Trimming shortened V by 2 bases and J by 3 bases, and 10 bases separated the two germline ends. The CDR3 sequence is CASSLIQGYTEAFF. DNA for the CDR3: TGTGCCAGCAGTTTAATACAGGGCTACACTGAAGCTTTCTTT.

This clone was detected only once. The chain joins TRBV18 to TRBJ1-1; perhaps TRBD1 as D (6 bases). This CDR3 is 17 amino acids long. Germline V gene data show CDR1 as KGHSH and CDR2 as LQKENI. The ends were cut back, 3 bases at V and 9 bases at J, with 26 bases in the middle. Here the CDR3 reads CASSPANSGTNGRQAFF. Here the CDR3 DNA reads TGTGCCAGCTCACCGGCGAATTCCGGGACAAATGGCAGGCAAGCTTTCTTT.

This chain connects TRBV9 to TRBJ2-1, with TRBD2 identical over 14 bases. The junction had 8 bases not matched to a gene; V was cut back by 4 bases and J by 2 bases. The CDR3 runs 18 residues. Germline CDR1 and CDR2: SGDLS and YYNGEE. CDR3 sequence: CASSPRLAGGPAYNEQFF. In nucleotides, the CDR3 is TGTGCCAGCAGCCCCCGACTAGCGGGAGGGCCGGCCTACAATGAGCAGTTCTTC.

This sequence joins TRBV4-2 and TRBJ2-1; 7 bases fit TRBD2. The CDR3 is made up of 15 amino acids. The V segment lost 3 bases and the J segment 6 bases; nucleotides outside the gene matches: 8. Germline V gene sequence: CDR1 LGHNA, CDR2 YNFKEQ. The CDR3 is CASSQGLPVSNEQFF. DNA of the CDR3: TGTGCCAGCAGCCAGGGACTACCCGTATCCAATGAGCAGTTCTTC.

The chain links TRBV15 to TRBJ2-5, with 8 bases matching TRBD2. The germline V gene encodes CDR1 LNHNV and CDR2 YYDKDF (reference sequence). J lost 2 bases, V lost 1 base, and 6 bases had no gene match. The CDR3 is 16 amino acids. CDR3 amino acids: CATSRVGGLEQETQYF. CDR3 bases: TGTGCCACCAGCAGAGTCGGGGGACTAGAACAAGAGACCCAGTACTTC. Looking up the rest from reference TRBV15 and TRBJ2-5 gives the full variable domain: DAMVIQNPRYQVTQFGKPVTLSCSQTLNHNVMYWYQQKSSQAPKLLFHYYDKDFNNEADTPDNFQSRRPNTSFCFLDIRSPGLGDTAMYLCATSRVGGLEQETQYFGPGTRLLVL.

The chain recombines TRBV19 with TRBJ2-1, with TRBD1 identical over 9 bases. This CDR3 comprises 17 residues. Germline values: CDR1 LNHDA, CDR2 SQIVND (reference sequence). J was trimmed by 4 bases and V by 1 base; bases with no gene match: 8. The CDR3 DNA reads as TGTGCCAGTAGTATAGGGGCCGGGACAGGGATATACAATGAGCAGTTCTTC. The encoded protein is CASSIGAGTGIYNEQFF.

The V and J genes are TRBV28 and TRBJ2-7; possible D gene TRBD2, 6 bases. The CDR3 totals 14 residues. V lost 3 bases to trimming and J lost 5 bases, with 14 bases between them. CDR1 MDHEN and CDR2 SYDVKM come from the germline V gene. CDR3 coding DNA: TGTGCCAGCAGTTTTGGGGGGATCAGGCACGAGCAGTACTTC. Protein: CASSFGGIRHEQYF.

This sequence joins TRBV10-1 and TRBJ1-1, with D perhaps TRBD1 (5 bases). Germline V gives CDR1 WNHNN, CDR2 SYGVQD (reference sequence). This CDR3 comprises 18 residues. V lost 0 bases to trimming and J lost 1 base, with 18 bases between them. Here the CDR3 reads CASSESVVGRTKNTEAFF. Here the CDR3 DNA reads TGCGCCAGCAGTGAGTCCGTTGTTGGTCGGACAAAGAACACTGAAGCTTTCTTT.

The DNA for the CDR3 is TGTGCCAGCAGCCAAGATCTAGGCACAGATACGCAGTATTTT. Protein sequence: CASSQDLGTDTQYF. This chain connects TRBV14 to TRBJ2-3; no definite D call. Trimming took 0 bases from V and 1 from J, leaving 5 bases between them. The germline CDR1 and CDR2 sequences are SGHDN and FVKESK. The CDR3 has 14 amino acids.

This chain links TRBV7-9 with TRBJ2-2, with TRBD2 identical over 11 bases. Per the germline V gene, CDR1 is SEHNR and CDR2 is FQNEAQ (reference sequence). With 7 bases clipped from V and 4 bases from J, the junction kept 8 bases outside the gene matches. CDR3 length equals 16 residues. The DNA of the CDR3 is TGTGCCAGCACCCCCGTGGGGACTAGCGGCACCGGGGAGCTGTTTTTT. Translation gives CASTPVGTSGTGELFF.

The chain joins TRBV27 to TRBJ2-7; 12 nucleotides align to TRBD2. The V gene end was trimmed by 7 bases and the J gene end by 3 bases; junction bases not matched to a gene: 4. Looked up from germline, CDR1 is MNHEY and CDR2 is SMNVEV (reference sequence). The CDR3 has 14 residues. The CDR3 loop is CASIRTSGVYEQYF. As DNA, the CDR3 is TGTGCCAGCATCCGGACTAGCGGGGTCTACGAGCAGTACTTC.